The clone carrying this T cell receptor beta chain was recorded once. The antigen is not known. Through a sample-barcoded 5' primer and a J-beta primer mix, a second PCR was run for roughly 7 to 11 cycles. TCRdb redid the calling of the 5' RACE reads with MiXCR, one entry per CDR3 protein. Of 780,000 or so distinct CDR3 sequences listed, more than 50% are singletons. This entry is derived from a study of blood T cells in healthy people across ages. Trimming pared 1 base from V and 3 bases from J, leaving 12 bases between. The CDR3 runs 16 residues. Regarding the study as a whole: Unsorted PBMCs blocked a conclusive comparison of naive and antigen-experienced cells. The authors considered diversity estimates from one million T cells to be underestimates. Both naive CD4+ cell counts and diversity were greater in long-lived donors than in aged donors.

Sequencing was done on a sample of blood. This chain joins TRBV12-3 or TRBV12-4 and TRBJ2-2; D is undetermined. The receptor's source is a man aged 40-50 years in good health. This CDR3 reads CASSLDMGRDTGELFF. DNA for the CDR3: TGTGCCAGCAGTTTAGATATGGGAAGAGACACCGGGGAGCTGTTTTTT.